The 4 T cell receptor beta chains reported below all come from one sample, sequenced in a study of PD-L1 blockade in urothelial cancer. The repertoire was sequenced with immunoSEQ multiplex PCR; TCRdb's copy has only in-frame clones and lacks some. The profile covers roughly 40,000 clones, with about 86% appearing a single time and approximately 16% taken by the ten largest. This material consisted of PBMCs, taken around atezolizumab (anti-PD-L1) treatment. These receptor sequences come from a man in his fifties or sixties with urothelial cancer.

V usage is TRBV30 and J usage is TRBJ1-2; D call uncertain. The CDR3 consists of 14 residues. Trimming took 0 bases from V and 3 from J, leaving 11 bases between them. CDR1 is GTSNPN, CDR2 SVGIG, per germline (reference sequence). The CDR3 DNA sequence: TGTGCCTGGAGTGTAACCCGGGGTTACTATGGCTACACCTTC. This codes for CAWSVTRGYYGYTF.

Remarks on this clone: A junction end diverges from the germline sequence, so it may reflect a read error. The rearrangement joins TRBV5-1 to TRBJ1-1; the D gene is possibly TRBD1 (5 bases). The CDR3 spans 14 residues. Germline assignment: CDR1 SGHRS and CDR2 YFSETQ. The CDR3 nucleotides are TGCGCCAGCAGCTTGGGACAGCTGAACACTGAAACTTTCTTT. It specifies CASSLGQLNTETFF.

A word on this clone: One junction end does not reproduce the germline sequence, and a read error may be involved. The chain links TRBV7-7 to TRBJ2-1, with 12 bases that match TRBD2. Germline values: CDR1 SSHAT, CDR2 FNYEAQ (reference sequence). This CDR3 has 15 residues. CDR3 sequence: CASSLERLAGGKQFF. In DNA form, the CDR3 reads TGTGCTAGCAGCTTAGAGCGGCTAGCGGGAGGGAAGCAGTTCTTC. Combining the CDR3 with reference TRBV7-7 and TRBJ2-1 gives the whole variable domain GAGVSQSPRYKVTKRGQDVTLRCDPISSHATLYWYQQALGQGPEFLTYFNYEAQPDKSGLPSDRFSAERPEGSISTLTIQRTEQRDSAMYRCASSLERLAGGKQFFGPGTRLTVL.

The chain is built from TRBV2 and TRBJ2-1; D possibly corresponds to TRBD2 (5 bases). Germline CDR1 is SNHLY and CDR2 is FYNNEI. CDR3 length: 14 amino acids. V shed 0 bases and J shed 9 bases, with 12 bases lying between them. For the CDR3, the DNA is TGTGCCAGCAGTGAAGCGATAGCTAGCTCTGAGCAGTTCTTC. Encoded protein: CASSEAIASSEQFF.